The 10 T cell receptor beta chains listed next were all sequenced from one sample in a study of T cell responses to AZD1222 COVID-19 vaccine. Data came from immunoSEQ multiplex PCR; TCRdb stores just in-frame clones and leaves some out. The sample has about 92,000 clones, 91% seen once. Specimen: peripheral blood, collected on day 0 of AZD1222 vaccination. All receptors come from an adult in good health.

This clone was counted a single time. This chain connects TRBV6-2 or TRBV6-3 to TRBJ2-7; the match to TRBD1 covers 11 bases. Germline trimming cut 2 bases from V and 3 bases from J; bases unmatched to any gene: 3. CDR1 and CDR2 (germline): MNHEY, SVGEGT. This CDR3 has 15 amino acids. CDR3 in amino acids: CASSYMGQGVYEQYF. CDR3 in DNA: TGTGCCAGCAGTTACATGGGACAGGGGGTCTACGAGCAGTACTTC.

This clone has a single count. The gene calls are TRBV3-1 (or the pseudogene TRBV3-2) and TRBJ2-7, with unresolved D. There are 12 residues in the CDR3. V was cut by 1 base and J by 5 bases, with 6 bases left in between. Germline values: CDR1 LGHDT, CDR2 YNNKEL (reference sequence). The CDR3: CASSQVYNEQYF. For the CDR3, the DNA is TGTGCCAGCAGCCAAGTGTATAACGAGCAGTACTTC.

The chain combines TRBV24-1 with TRBJ1-5; TRBD1 is a possible D gene (6 bases). V was clipped by 4 bases and J by 6 bases, with 9 bases between them. There are 13 residues in the CDR3. CDR1 and CDR2 from the germline V gene are KGHDR and SFDVKD. In DNA form, the CDR3 reads TGTGCCACCAGTGACAGGGGAGGTCAGCCCCAGCATTTT. Encoded protein: CATSDRGGQPQHF.

The V call is TRBV7-2, the J call TRBJ2-1; D ambiguous. Between the trimmed V and J ends, which lost 4 bases and 7 bases, there was a span of 11 bases. Germline-derived CDR1 and CDR2 are SGHTA and FQGNSA. The CDR3 covers 13 residues. CDR3 DNA sequence: TGTGCCAGCAGCTCTCAGATCCCTAATGAGCAGTTCTTC. The encoded protein is CASSSQIPNEQFF.

The chain uses TRBV4-1 and TRBJ1-5; D not resolved. V was clipped by 1 base and J by 2 bases, with 6 bases between them. The CDR3 extends over 14 amino acids. CDR1 is MGHRA, CDR2 YSYEKL, per germline. The CDR3 protein is CASSQVEGNQPQHF. The CDR3 DNA reads as TGCGCCAGCAGCCAAGTTGAGGGCAATCAGCCCCAGCATTTT.

This clone appeared a few times. The genes are TRBV15 and TRBJ1-2; D not resolved. Germline V lookup: CDR1 LNHNV, CDR2 YYDKDF (reference sequence). The ends were cut back, 5 bases at V and 8 bases at J, with 12 bases in the middle. CDR3 length: 12 residues. DNA for the CDR3: TGTGCCACCAGCCAAAGGGTCGGCGGCTACACCTTC. This codes for CATSQRVGGYTF.

J is TRBJ2-3 and V is TRBV9; TRBD2 matches at 7 bases. CDR3 length equals 15 residues. Trimming removed 4 bases from V and 0 bases from J; junction bases left unmatched: 5. Germline V gene data show CDR1 as SGDLS and CDR2 as YYNGEE. CDR3 region: CASSTSGTSTDTQYF. The DNA for the CDR3 is TGTGCCAGCAGCACCAGCGGGACTAGCACAGATACGCAGTATTTT.

V usage is TRBV6-6 and J usage is TRBJ1-1; perhaps TRBD1 as D (6 bases). Germline V gene lookup returns CDR1 MNHNY and CDR2 SVGAGI (reference sequence). V was cut by 5 bases and J by 0 bases, with 10 bases left in between. The CDR3 totals 14 residues. CDR3 in DNA: TGTGCCAGCAGTACCGGGACATTGAACACTGAAGCTTTCTTT. This encodes CASSTGTLNTEAFF.

The rearrangement joins TRBV5-8 to TRBJ1-1; no definite D call. CDR1 and CDR2 from the germline V gene are SGHTS and YDEGEE. The CDR3 is made up of 13 amino acids. Trimming left V 4 bases short and J 4 bases short, with 11 bases between. The CDR3 DNA reads as TGTGCCAGCAGCCCTCAGTACCTCACTGAAGCTTTCTTT. Protein product: CASSPQYLTEAFF.

The V gene is TRBV12-5, the J gene TRBJ2-1, with 16 bases lining up with TRBD2. CDR1 and CDR2 (germline): LGHNT, FRNRAP. The CDR3 length is 16 residues. Trimming cost V 6 bases and J 9 bases; bases outside gene matches: 8. Here the CDR3 DNA reads TGTGCTAGTGGGGGACTAGCGGGAGGGCCGAATCCTGAGCAGTTCTTC. This encodes CASGGLAGGPNPEQFF.